The clone carrying this T cell receptor beta chain was picked up a small number of times. Its antigen is currently unknown. Sample treatment: roughly 10-day PBMC culture with coronavirus spike peptide pools or control peptides (ViraFEST assay). These data come from a study of vaccination and CD4 T cells after COVID-19. The V and J ends lost 0 bases and 0 bases respectively, with 6 bases between them. The CDR3 length is 15 residues. Germline lookup yields CDR1 SGHTA and CDR2 FQGNSA. Scientists ran DNA taken from cultured CD4+ T cells through the Oncomine TCR Beta short-read assay for sequencing. TCRdb processed the PCR reads anew with MiXCR; each CDR3 protein has one entry. Found here are approximately 10,000 distinct CDR3 sequences, 45% to 65% of them singletons; the top ten hold approximately 24%.

The sequencing sample was made of CD4+ T cells from blood, cultured in vitro. This receptor was identified in a human donor who had recovered from COVID-19. The chain couples TRBV7-2 to TRBJ1-5, with D unresolved. CDR3 sequence: CASSLAPNSNQPQHF. CDR3 bases: TGTGCCAGCAGCTTAGCACCGAATAGCAATCAGCCCCAGCATTTT. Full variable domain (remainder filled in from reference TRBV7-2 and TRBJ1-5): GAGVSQSPSNKVTEKGKDVELRCDPISGHTALYWYRQSLGQGLEFLIYFQGNSAPDKSGLPSDRFSAERTGGSVSTLTIQRTQQEDSAVYLCASSLAPNSNQPQHFGDGTRLSIL.